Each of the 24 T cell receptor beta chains below was sequenced from the same sample in a study of shared T cell receptors in the human thymus. TCRdb's table, derived via immunoSEQ multiplex PCR, lists solely in-frame clones and lacks some. The repertoire holds some 400,000 clones, with 95% as singletons. Source material: thymocytes. These receptors all come from a human donor.

The J gene is TRBJ2-7, the V gene TRBV2, with D possibly being TRBD1 (6 bases). The germline V gene has CDR1 SNHLY and CDR2 FYNNEI. Trimming left V 4 bases short and J 11 bases short, with 9 bases between. The length of the CDR3 is 10 residues. CDR3 in amino acids: CASSAQGEYF. The DNA for the CDR3 is TGTGCCAGCAGTGCACAGGGAGAGTACTTC.

This sequence joins TRBV21-1 and TRBJ2-1. TRBV21-1 is tagged as a pseudogene. The length of the CDR3 is 17 residues. The CDR3 coding sequence is TGTGCCAGCAGCAAAGCCTACGCCCTTGGGGGAGACAATGAGCAGTTCTTC. This sequence encodes CASSKAYALGGDNEQFF.

The chain links TRBV7-3 to TRBJ2-2; D is undetermined. The CDR3 is 12 residues long. V lost 8 bases and J 6 bases, leaving 10 bases between the germline ends. Germline V CDR1 and CDR2: SGHTA, FQGTGA. This CDR3 is CASAAYPGELFF. The CDR3 DNA follows: TGTGCCAGCGCTGCGTACCCCGGGGAGCTGTTTTTT.

The chain links TRBV15 to TRBJ2-2, with D perhaps assigned TRBD1 or TRBD2 (5 bases each). V lost 0 bases, J lost 3 bases, and 20 bases lay in between. The CDR3 covers 19 residues. Germline-derived CDR1 and CDR2 are LNHNV and YYDKDF (reference sequence). The CDR3 nucleotides read TGTGCCACCAGCAGAGATTGGGGACCTGGGCAGCTATACACCGGGGAGCTGTTTTTT. This gives the protein CATSRDWGPGQLYTGELFF.

The CDR3 DNA reads TGTGCCAGCAGCCCGGACTGCCCCTCTAGCACAGATACGCAGTATTTT. It encodes CASSPDCPSSTDTQYF. The chain uses TRBV14 and TRBJ2-3; the D gene is possibly TRBD2 (5 bases). With 4 bases removed from V and 0 bases from J, the gap between germline ends came to 14 bases. The CDR3 length is 16 residues. The germline CDR1 and CDR2 sequences are SGHDN and FVKESK.

J is TRBJ2-5 and V is TRBV6-1; the match to TRBD2 covers 10 bases. Germline trimming cut 2 bases from V and 4 bases from J; bases unmatched to any gene: 13. The CDR3 loop spans 18 amino acids. Germline V gene lookup returns CDR1 MNHNS and CDR2 SASEGT. The CDR3 spells CASSERRVGLAGAETQYF. CDR3 nucleotides: TGTGCCAGCAGTGAAAGGCGGGTAGGGCTAGCGGGAGCAGAGACCCAGTACTTC.

The J gene is TRBJ2-1, the V gene TRBV7-2; D is unresolved. The ends were cut back, 0 bases at V and 2 bases at J, with 2 bases in the middle. The germline V gene encodes CDR1 SGHTA and CDR2 FQGNSA. This CDR3 contains 13 residues. The CDR3 DNA sequence: TGTGCCAGCAGCTTAGCGGCCTACAATGAGCAGTTCTTC. This sequence encodes CASSLAAYNEQFF.

This rearrangement joins TRBV4-3 to TRBJ2-3, with D maybe TRBD1 (6 bases). The CDR3 is made up of 16 amino acids. Germline V gene sequence: CDR1 LGHNA, CDR2 YSLEER. The ends were cut back, 4 bases at V and 0 bases at J, with 14 bases in the middle. The CDR3, as DNA: TGCGCCAGCAGCCGACAGGCCAGGGACAGCACAGATACGCAGTATTTT. This encodes CASSRQARDSTDTQYF.

The CDR3 here is CASSSGLAGGPCEQFF. CDR3 in DNA: TGCGCCAGCAGCTCTGGACTAGCGGGAGGGCCGTGTGAGCAGTTCTTC. This chain links TRBV5-1 with TRBJ2-1; the match to TRBD2 covers 15 bases. This CDR3 spans 16 amino acids. After removal of 3 bases from V and 9 bases from J, the junction contained 7 bases not matched to a gene. Germline V gene sequence: CDR1 SGHRS, CDR2 YFSETQ.

This clone was observed once. The chain combines TRBV25-1 with TRBJ2-1; 9 nucleotides align to TRBD1. Per the germline V gene, CDR1 is MGHDK and CDR2 is SYGVNS. This CDR3 spans 15 amino acids. V gave up 3 bases and J gave up 3 bases; unmatched junction bases: 3. DNA for the CDR3: TGTGCCAGCAGTGAGGACAGGGGAAACTACAATGAGCAGTTCTTC. The encoded protein is CASSEDRGNYNEQFF.

The chain has TRBV4-2 and TRBJ2-7, with D possibly being TRBD1 (6 bases). The CDR3 loop spans 15 amino acids. Germline lookup yields CDR1 LGHNA and CDR2 YNFKEQ. V was pared by 0 bases and J by 4 bases, with 13 bases between. CDR3 coding DNA: TGTGCCAGCAGCCAAGAGCCAGGGGAAGGGTACGAGCAGTACTTC. It yields the protein CASSQEPGEGYEQYF.

This clone occurred a few times. The chain combines TRBV28 with TRBJ1-1; no definite D call. The CDR3 loop spans 15 amino acids. The germline V and J ends were trimmed by 6 bases and 3 bases, with 17 bases remaining between them. Germline CDR1 reads MDHEN; CDR2 reads SYDVKM. The CDR3 protein is CASRPLGRSDTEAFF. CDR3 DNA sequence: TGTGCCAGCAGACCCTTGGGGAGGTCAGACACTGAAGCTTTCTTT.

This chain links TRBV6-1 with TRBJ2-7, with D possibly TRBD1 on 6 matching bases. The V gene's germline CDR1 is MNHNS and CDR2 SASEGT. CDR3 size: 17 residues. With 0 bases removed from V and 2 bases from J, the gap between germline ends came to 17 bases. As DNA, the CDR3 is TGTGCCAGCAGTGAAGCGCTGGGTCAGGGGAATCCCTACGAGCAGTACTTC. This codes for CASSEALGQGNPYEQYF.

V is TRBV15 and J is TRBJ2-7; 8 nucleotides agree with TRBD2. With V trimmed by 0 bases and J by 5 bases, 15 bases remained unmatched. The CDR3 runs 18 residues. Looked up from germline, CDR1 is LNHNV and CDR2 is YYDKDF (reference sequence). CDR3 region: CATSRDWKREQRNNEQYF. Written as DNA, the CDR3 is TGTGCCACCAGCAGAGATTGGAAGCGGGAGCAGCGGAACAACGAGCAGTACTTC. The full variable domain, its missing parts supplied by reference TRBV15 and TRBJ2-7, is DAMVIQNPRYQVTQFGKPVTLSCSQTLNHNVMYWYQQKSSQAPKLLFHYYDKDFNNEADTPDNFQSRRPNTSFCFLDIRSPGLGDTAMYLCATSRDWKREQRNNEQYFGPGTRLTVT.

The V gene is TRBV11-3, the J gene TRBJ2-7, with 7 bases fitting TRBD1. The ends lost 1 base at V and 4 bases at J; junction bases unmatched: 7. The CDR3 is 15 amino acids. The germline CDR1 and CDR2 sequences are SGHNT and YENEEA. CDR3 sequence: CASSLGYGTAYEQYF. The CDR3 DNA sequence: TGTGCCAGCAGCTTAGGCTACGGGACAGCTTACGAGCAGTACTTC.

The chain couples TRBV18 to TRBJ1-1; tentative D call: TRBD1 (5 bases). V was trimmed by 1 base and J by 6 bases, leaving 21 bases between them. This CDR3 comprises 17 residues. The germline V gene encodes CDR1 KGHSH and CDR2 LQKENI. The CDR3 loop is CASSPRGGGGKSPEAFF. CDR3 sequence (DNA): TGTGCCAGCTCACCACGTGGCGGGGGAGGGAAATCCCCTGAAGCTTTCTTT.

The chain joins TRBV28 to TRBJ2-1, with D perhaps given as TRBD1 or TRBD2 (5 bases each). V lost 1 base and J 9 bases, leaving 16 bases between the germline ends. The germline V gene has CDR1 MDHEN and CDR2 SYDVKM. CDR3 size: 15 residues. This CDR3 reads CASSLYWGSSGEQFF. CDR3 bases: TGTGCCAGCAGTTTATATTGGGGGTCCAGCGGTGAGCAGTTCTTC.

This chain uses TRBV7-4 with TRBJ2-1; TRBD2 matches at 9 bases. The CDR3 totals 16 residues. Germline CDR1 and CDR2: SGHVT and SQSDAQ. J gave up 7 bases and V 4 bases, and 11 bases lay outside the gene matches. CDR3 amino acids: CASSSAVAGDSNEQFF. The DNA for the CDR3 is TGTGCCAGCAGCTCCGCCGTAGCGGGAGATTCGAATGAGCAGTTCTTC.

The rearrangement links TRBV27 to TRBJ2-7; TRBD1 agrees at 10 bases. Germline CDR1 is MNHEY and CDR2 is SMNVEV (reference sequence). Trimming removed 6 bases from V and 5 bases from J; junction bases left unmatched: 4. This CDR3 is 13 amino acids long. The CDR3 DNA sequence: TGTGCCAGCAGCCTCGGACAGGGGGACGAGCAGTACTTC. Translated: CASSLGQGDEQYF.

This chain uses TRBV27 with TRBJ2-7; D unclear. The CDR3 extends over 12 amino acids. Trimming pared 5 bases from V and 0 bases from J, leaving 5 bases between. The germline V gene encodes CDR1 MNHEY and CDR2 SMNVEV (reference sequence). This CDR3 reads CASSRNSYEQYF. CDR3 DNA: TGTGCCAGCAGTCGAAACTCCTACGAGCAGTACTTC.

The chain uses TRBV30 and TRBJ2-1; 8 bases match TRBD2. The CDR3 extends over 14 amino acids. The V and J ends lost 4 bases and 4 bases, in that order; junction bases with no gene match: 6. The germline CDR1 and CDR2 sequences are GTSNPN and SVGIG (reference sequence). The CDR3 DNA sequence: TGTGCCTGGACTAGCGGGTCCCTTTACAATGAGCAGTTCTTC. Its translation is CAWTSGSLYNEQFF.

The chain combines TRBV9 with TRBJ1-4, with D tentatively TRBD1 (6 bases). Germline CDR1 SGDLS, CDR2 YYNGEE. V lost 0 bases and J lost 7, with 10 bases in between. The CDR3 spans 14 residues. In nucleotides, the CDR3 is TGTGCCAGCAGCGTAGGGTTAGGGGGTGAAAAACTGTTTTTT. Encoded protein: CASSVGLGGEKLFF.

The chain carries TRBV7-2 and TRBJ2-4, with 8 bases lining up with TRBD2. V trimming: 5 bases; J trimming: 3 bases; junction bases outside the gene matches: 9. CDR3 length: 16 residues. Germline CDR1 SGHTA, CDR2 FQGNSA. The DNA of the CDR3 is TGTGCCAGCAGCCCTCAGCGGCGGGAGGTCAAAAACATTCAGTACTTC. It yields the protein CASSPQRREVKNIQYF. The full variable domain, completed using reference TRBV7-2 and TRBJ2-4, is GAGVSQSPSNKVTEKGKDVELRCDPISGHTALYWYRQSLGQGLEFLIYFQGNSAPDKSGLPSDRFSAERTGGSVSTLTIQRTQQEDSAVYLCASSPQRREVKNIQYFGAGTRLSVL.

This chain joins TRBV28 and TRBJ2-7; 9 bases match TRBD1. Germline V gives CDR1 MDHEN, CDR2 SYDVKM. Trimming took 4 bases from V and 3 from J; bases not matched to a gene: 13. The CDR3 has 17 residues. The CDR3 here is CASSSFSATGGLYEQYF. The CDR3 DNA sequence: TGTGCCAGCAGTTCATTTTCCGCGACAGGGGGACTCTACGAGCAGTACTTC.